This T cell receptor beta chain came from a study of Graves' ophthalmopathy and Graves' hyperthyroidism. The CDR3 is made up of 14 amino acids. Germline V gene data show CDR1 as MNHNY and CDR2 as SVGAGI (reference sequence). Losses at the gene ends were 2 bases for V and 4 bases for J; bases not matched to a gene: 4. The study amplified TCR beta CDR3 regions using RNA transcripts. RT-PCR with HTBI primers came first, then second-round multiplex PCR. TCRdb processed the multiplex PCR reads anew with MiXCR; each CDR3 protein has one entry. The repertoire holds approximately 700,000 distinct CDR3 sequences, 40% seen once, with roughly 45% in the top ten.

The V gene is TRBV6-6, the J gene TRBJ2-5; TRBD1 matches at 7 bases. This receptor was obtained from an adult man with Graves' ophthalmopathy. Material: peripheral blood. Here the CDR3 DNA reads TGTGCCAGCAGTTACGTTAGGGGGCGAGAGACCCAGTACTTC. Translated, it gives CASSYVRGRETQYF.